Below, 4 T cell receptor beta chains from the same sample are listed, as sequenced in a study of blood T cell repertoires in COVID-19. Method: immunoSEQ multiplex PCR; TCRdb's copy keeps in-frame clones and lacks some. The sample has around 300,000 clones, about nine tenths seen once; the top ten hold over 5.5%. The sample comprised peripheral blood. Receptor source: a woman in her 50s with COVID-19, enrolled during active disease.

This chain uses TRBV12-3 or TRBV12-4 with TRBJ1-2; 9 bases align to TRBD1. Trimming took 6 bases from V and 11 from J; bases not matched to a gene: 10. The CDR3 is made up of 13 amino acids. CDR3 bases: TGTGCCAGCAGACCCTCCGGGACAGGGCGGTACACCTTC. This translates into CASRPSGTGRYTF.

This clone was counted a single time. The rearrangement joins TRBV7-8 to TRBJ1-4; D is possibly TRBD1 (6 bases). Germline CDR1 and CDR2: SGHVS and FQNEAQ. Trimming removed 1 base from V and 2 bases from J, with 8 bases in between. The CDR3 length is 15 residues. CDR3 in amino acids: CASSLGDRTNEKLFF. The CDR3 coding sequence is TGTGCCAGCAGCTTAGGTGACAGGACTAATGAAAAACTGTTTTTT.

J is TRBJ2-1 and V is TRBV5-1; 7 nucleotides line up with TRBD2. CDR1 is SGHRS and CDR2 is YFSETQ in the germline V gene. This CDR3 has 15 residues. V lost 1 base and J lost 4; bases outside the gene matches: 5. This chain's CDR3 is CASSLREVAYNEQFF. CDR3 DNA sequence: TGCGCCAGCAGCTTGCGGGAGGTGGCGTACAATGAGCAGTTCTTC.

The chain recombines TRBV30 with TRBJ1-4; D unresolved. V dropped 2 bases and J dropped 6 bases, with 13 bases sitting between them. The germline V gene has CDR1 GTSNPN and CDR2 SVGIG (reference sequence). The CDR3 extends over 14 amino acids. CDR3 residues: CAWSFPPRDEKLFF. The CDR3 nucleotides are TGTGCCTGGAGTTTCCCCCCTCGGGATGAAAAACTGTTTTTT.